The sequence of this TCR beta chain was determined in a study of cytomegalovirus exposure and HLA in healthy donors. Study-wide background: Under 90% of approximately 400 genotyped donors fell in the Caucasian-associated ancestry cluster. Study conclusions and caveats: In a later analysis, most CMV-associated TCR beta chains appeared HLA-restricted. A later analysis linked a missense variant in DCLRE1C to the trimming of TCR beta V and J genes.

The length of the CDR3 is 16 residues. J lost 4 bases, V lost 2 bases, and 2 bases had no gene match. Germline CDR1 is SGHTA and CDR2 is FQGNSA. As to this clone: Its specificity is not known.

In the PCR, 60 Vbeta and 13 Jbeta primers were used. Method: immunoSEQ multiplex PCR; TCRdb's copy keeps in-frame clones and lacks some. The sample yields about 130,000 clones, around 77% seen once. Material for sequencing was PBMCs. The TCR originated in a male donor in good health and CMV-seropositive. The rearrangement joins TRBV7-2 to TRBJ2-3; TRBD2 aligns across 14 bases. CDR3 loop: CASSLMGLAGADTQYF. The DNA for the CDR3 is TGTGCCAGCAGCTTAATGGGACTAGCGGGGGCAGATACGCAGTATTTT.